The 5 T cell receptor beta chains below come from one sample, sequenced in a study of T-cell reconstitution after alpha-beta-depleted transplantation in children. As it was prepared, the TCRbeta library received unique molecular identifiers. TCRdb passed the PCR reads through MiXCR, listing each CDR3 protein once. The table has 200,000 to 300,000 distinct CDR3 sequences, more than 10% seen once. This specimen was PBMCs from the stem cell graft donor, taken from the stem cell graft. The receptors here all came from a human donor who donated a stem cell graft to a child with acute lymphoblastic leukemia.

This clonotype was recorded many times. The chain recombines TRBV6-1 with TRBJ2-5; D might be TRBD1 (5 bases). CDR3 size: 13 residues. Germline V gives CDR1 MNHNS, CDR2 SASEGT. The V end lost 7 bases, the J end lost 2 bases, and 11 bases lay between the germline ends. CDR3 residues: CASTDSPQETQYF. CDR3 coding DNA: TGTGCCAGCACCGACAGCCCTCAAGAGACCCAGTACTTC.

This clonotype was seen repeatedly, ten times or more. The V gene is TRBV5-1, the J gene TRBJ1-2; 7 bases are a match to TRBD1. This CDR3 is built from 17 residues. The V segment lost 0 bases and the J segment 0 bases; nucleotides outside the gene matches: 8. From germline, CDR1 is SGHRS and CDR2 YFSETQ. The DNA for the CDR3 is TGCGCCAGCAGCTTGGGACAGGGTTCCTGGACTAACTATGGCTACACCTTC. It specifies CASSLGQGSWTNYGYTF. The full variable domain, its missing parts supplied by reference TRBV5-1 and TRBJ1-2, is KAGVTQTPRYLIKTRGQQVTLSCSPISGHRSVSWYQQTPGQGLQFLFEYFSETQRNKGNFPGRFSGRQFSNSRSEMNVSTLELGDSALYLCASSLGQGSWTNYGYTFGSGTRLTVV.

This clonotype was found many times. The chain joins TRBV12-3 or TRBV12-4 to TRBJ1-2; D uncertain. This CDR3 is built from 15 residues. Trimming removed 5 bases at V and 5 bases at J, with 18 bases between. CDR3 coding DNA: TGTGCCAGCAGTCCTCGATTCGGCTCGGCTTATGGCTACACCTTC. This sequence encodes CASSPRFGSAYGYTF.

The table lists this clonotype with a few counts. At one end, the junction sequence differs from germline, possibly due to a read error. The gene calls are TRBV12-3 or TRBV12-4 and TRBJ2-1, with TRBD2 matching over 9 bases. The CDR3 runs to 19 residues. This CDR3 reads CTSSLPQLSGRNFYNEQFF. The CDR3 bases are TGTACCAGCAGTCTGCCGCAACTCAGCGGGAGGAATTTCTACAATGAGCAGTTCTTC.

This clonotype was observed a handful of times. This sequence joins TRBV5-4 and TRBJ2-1; no definite D call. Trimming took off 4 bases at V and 8 bases at J, with 10 bases between the two ends. The CDR3 length is 12 residues. Per the germline V gene, CDR1 is SGHNT and CDR2 is YYREEE (reference sequence). CDR3 DNA: TGTGCCAGCAGCCTGGGTTTTGATGAGCAGTTCTTC. It yields the protein CASSLGFDEQFF.